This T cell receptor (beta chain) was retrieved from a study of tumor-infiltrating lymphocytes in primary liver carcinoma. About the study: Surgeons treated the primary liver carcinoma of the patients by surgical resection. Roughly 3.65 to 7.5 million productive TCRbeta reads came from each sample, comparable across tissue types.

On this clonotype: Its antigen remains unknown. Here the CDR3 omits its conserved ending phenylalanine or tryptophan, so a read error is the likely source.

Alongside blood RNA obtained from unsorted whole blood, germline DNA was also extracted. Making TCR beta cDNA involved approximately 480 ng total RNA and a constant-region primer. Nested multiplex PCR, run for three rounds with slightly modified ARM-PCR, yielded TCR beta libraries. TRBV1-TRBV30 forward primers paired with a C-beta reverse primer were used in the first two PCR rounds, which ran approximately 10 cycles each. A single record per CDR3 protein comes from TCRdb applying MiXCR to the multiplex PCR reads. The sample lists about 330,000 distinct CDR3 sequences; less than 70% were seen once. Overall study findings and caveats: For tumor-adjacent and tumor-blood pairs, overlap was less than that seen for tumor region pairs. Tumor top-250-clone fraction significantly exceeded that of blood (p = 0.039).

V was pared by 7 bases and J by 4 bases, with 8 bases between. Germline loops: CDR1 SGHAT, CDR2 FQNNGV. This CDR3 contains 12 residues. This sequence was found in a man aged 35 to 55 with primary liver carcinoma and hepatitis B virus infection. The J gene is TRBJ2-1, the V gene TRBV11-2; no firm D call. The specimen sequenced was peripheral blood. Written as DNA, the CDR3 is TGTGCCAGCAACCCACAGTACAATGAGCAGTTCCTC. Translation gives CASNPQYNEQFL.